This is a list of T cell receptor beta chains from one sample in a study of CD8+ T cells in alopecia areata. The assay was immunoSEQ multiplex PCR, and TCRdb's table has in-frame clones only and misses some. The repertoire holds under 75,000 clones, approximately 46% seen once, with approximately 18% in the top ten. This material consisted of CD8+ T cells sorted from blood, taken at week 0. The source is a human donor with alopecia areata. CDR3s include the opening cysteine and the closing phenylalanine or tryptophan. The D gene is left open where the match is weak. Size tells how often a clone was seen (once, few, many) or the class of an expanded clone, and some rows leave it out.

clone_size j_call d_call v_call cdr3_nt cdr3_aa
NA TRBJ1-1 NA TRBV9 TGTGCCAGCAGCGCCTCCCCGGGGCCGAACACTGAAGCTTTCTTT CASSASPGPNTEAFF
few TRBJ2-1 NA TRBV21-1 TGTGCCAGCAGCCACGAGTCCCATGAGCAGTTCTTC CASSHESHEQFF
once TRBJ2-7 NA TRBV4-1 TGCGCCAGCAGCCTTCGGGACACCTCCTACGAGCAGTACTTC CASSLRDTSYEQYF
NA TRBJ1-5 NA TRBV2 TGTGCCAGCACCGGGGGGGCCCTCAATCAGCCCCAGCATTTT CASTGGALNQPQHF
few TRBJ2-7 TRBD2 TRBV29-1 TGCAGCGTTCTTCTAGCGGGAGGGCCCTACGAGCAGTACTTC CSVLLAGGPYEQYF
NA TRBJ2-7 NA TRBV5-4 TGTGCCAGCAGCTTAATCAGCGGAAACCTCTACGAGCAGTACTTC CASSLISGNLYEQYF
NA TRBJ2-7 NA TRBV15 TGTGCCACCAGCGGAAGCCAGGGTTTCCCCTACGAGCAGTACTTC CATSGSQGFPYEQYF
NA TRBJ2-2 NA TRBV7-2 TGTGCCAGCAGCCCGGGTTCGAACACCGGGGAGCTGTTTTTT CASSPGSNTGELFF
NA TRBJ2-7 TRBD1 TRBV6-5 TGTGCCAGCAGGGCCGGGACAGGAGAACCGCACTTC CASRAGTGEPHF
NA TRBJ2-1 TRBD2 TRBV2 TGTGCCACCGCCCCTAGCGGGAGTAAGTACAATGAGCAGTTCTTC CATAPSGSKYNEQFF
many TRBJ2-1 TRBD2 TRBV11-2 TGTGCCAGCAGCTTAGGGCTAGCGGGATTGCGGGATGAGCAGTTCTTC CASSLGLAGLRDEQFF
few TRBJ2-1 TRBD1 TRBV5-1 TGCGCCAGCAGCGAGGGACAGGGAAGCTCCTACAATGAGCAGTTCTTC CASSEGQGSSYNEQFF
NA TRBJ1-2 TRBD1 TRBV5-4 TGTGCCAGCAGCTCGGACAGGGGCCCACGGGTCGACTATGGCTACACCTTC CASSSDRGPRVDYGYTF
medium-sized TRBJ2-7 NA TRBV2 TGTGCCAGCAGTGTGGCAGGGGCCTACGAGCAGTACTTC CASSVAGAYEQYF
NA TRBJ1-1 TRBD1 TRBV7-8 TGTGCCAGCAGCGTAGTTGCGGGACAGGGTGACACTGAAGCTTTCTTT CASSVVAGQGDTEAFF
few TRBJ1-3 TRBD1 TRBV27 TGTGCCAGCAGGCCCAGGGGGCAAGGAAACACCATATATTTT CASRPRGQGNTIYF
NA TRBJ1-1 NA TRBV29-1 TGCAGCGCCGAAGGGGGGGTCAACACTGAAGCTTTCTTT CSAEGGVNTEAFF
NA TRBJ2-1 NA TRBV9 TGTGCCAGCAGCGGACCAGCGCGGTCCTACAATGAGCAGTTCTTC CASSGPARSYNEQFF
NA TRBJ2-7 TRBD2 TRBV19 TGTGCCACCAGCGGGAGGCCGACCTACGAGCAGTACTTC CATSGRPTYEQYF
many TRBJ1-4 NA TRBV6-5 TGTGCCAGCAGTGAAGGGGAATCCGAAAAACTGTTTTTT CASSEGESEKLFF
NA TRBJ2-5 TRBD1 TRBV29-1 TGCAGCGCCGGAAAGGACAGGGGGTGGGAGACCCAGTACTTC CSAGKDRGWETQYF
NA TRBJ2-1 TRBD2 TRBV27 TGTGCCAGCAGGACTAGCGGGGTGGGGAATGAGCAGTTCTTC CASRTSGVGNEQFF
few TRBJ2-7 NA TRBV7-9 TGTGCCAGCAGCTTATCGTCCCCGGTCGACGAGCAGTACTTC CASSLSSPVDEQYF
NA TRBJ2-7 NA TRBV6-5 TGTGCCAGTTCCCCGGGCGGCACCTACGAGCAGTACTTC CASSPGGTYEQYF
NA TRBJ2-1 NA TRBV6-4 TGTGCCAGCAGTGACTCGGTAGAAAACAATGAGCAGTTCTTC CASSDSVENNEQFF
few TRBJ2-3 NA TRBV30 TGTGCCTGGAGAATAGGCGGGATTACAACGTACGATACGCAGTATTTT CAWRIGGITTYDTQYF
NA TRBJ2-3 TRBD2 TRBV6-5 TGTGCCAGCAGAATAGCGGGGGTAACAGATACGCAGTATTTT CASRIAGVTDTQYF
few TRBJ2-7 TRBD1 TRBV7-9 TGTGCCAGCAGCCTACCCGGGACAGGGGTCCACGAGCAGTACTTC CASSLPGTGVHEQYF
NA TRBJ2-3 NA TRBV5-6 TGTGCCAGCAGCTCCGACCGCACAGATACGCAGTATTTT CASSSDRTDTQYF
NA TRBJ2-2 NA TRBV5-4 TGTGCCAGCAGCTTAGGTCGCAGGGCCGGGGAGCTGTTTTTT CASSLGRRAGELFF
few TRBJ2-7 TRBD1 TRBV29-1 TGCAGCGGAACCGGGACAGGGGGCTCGCAGTACTTC CSGTGTGGSQYF
NA TRBJ2-7 NA TRBV29-1 TGCAGCGTTGAACATTCCTACGAGCAGTACTTC CSVEHSYEQYF
NA TRBJ1-1 NA TRBV6-5 TGTGCCAGCAGTTATCGACTGCTGAACACTGAAGCTTTCTTT CASSYRLLNTEAFF
NA TRBJ2-3 NA TRBV13 TGTGCCAGCAGCTTAGGAGGGAACCCAGATACGCAGTATTTT CASSLGGNPDTQYF
few TRBJ1-5 NA TRBV5-6 TGTGCCAGCAGCTTGGCAGGGGCCAATCAGCCCCAGCATTTT CASSLAGANQPQHF
many TRBJ2-7 TRBD1 TRBV7-9 TGCGCCAGCAGCCCTAGTCAGGGGGCCGACGAGCAGTACTTC CASSPSQGADEQYF
NA TRBJ2-1 NA TRBV29-1 TGCAGCGTTGAAGTAGTGGGGGAAGCTTTTATTTACAATGAGCAGTTCTTC CSVEVVGEAFIYNEQFF
NA TRBJ2-4 NA TRBV7-6 TGTGCCAGCAGCCCCACTGCCCCGGGATGGAACATTCAGTACTTC CASSPTAPGWNIQYF
NA TRBJ2-5 NA TRBV7-6 TGTGCCAGCAGCGAGGGGGAGACCCAGTACTTC CASSEGETQYF
many TRBJ2-6 NA TRBV29-1 TGCAGCGTTGAAGACGAGCCCCCCTCTGGGGCCAACGTCCTGACTTTC CSVEDEPPSGANVLTF
NA TRBJ2-1 NA TRBV9 TGTGCCAGCAGCGTAGAAGGAGGGATTGAGCAGTTCTTC CASSVEGGIEQFF
NA TRBJ2-3 TRBD2 TRBV7-9 TGTGCCAGCAGCTCTAGCGGGCTGTCCACAGATACGCAGTATTTT CASSSSGLSTDTQYF
once TRBJ2-7 TRBD2 TRBV30 TGTGCCTGGAGTGGCGGGAGTGGGAGCGAGCAGTACTTC CAWSGGSGSEQYF
NA TRBJ1-1 NA TRBV29-1 TGCAGCGTTAACGGGATAGGGGGAACCATGAACACTGAAGCTTTCTTT CSVNGIGGTMNTEAFF
NA TRBJ2-7 NA TRBV19 TGTGCCAGTAGTCCACCGGGACAATTGAACGAGCAGTACTTC CASSPPGQLNEQYF
few TRBJ2-7 NA TRBV18 TGTGCCAGCTCACCTCCGACTACCTACGAGCAGTACTTC CASSPPTTYEQYF
few TRBJ1-1 NA TRBV28 TGTGCCAGCACCCCCATCCCGGGGGGCGGGATGAGGACTGAAGCTTTCTTT CASTPIPGGGMRTEAFF
NA TRBJ1-1 NA TRBV29-1 TGCAGCGCAGCGGGGGGGCGGTCCACTGAAGCTTTCTTT CSAAGGRSTEAFF
NA TRBJ1-5 NA TRBV5-4 TGTGCCAGCAGCTTGGATCGCAGCAATCAGCCCCAGCATTTT CASSLDRSNQPQHF
NA TRBJ2-4 NA TRBV27 TGTGCCAGCAGTTTAAGGGGGGAGGTAAACATTCAGTACTTC CASSLRGEVNIQYF
NA TRBJ2-5 NA TRBV7-9 TGTGCCAGCAGCTTAGATTGGACACAAGAGACCCAGTACTTC CASSLDWTQETQYF
NA TRBJ2-7 TRBD1 TRBV30 TGTGCCTGGAGTGTAGGGACAGGGTCCTACGAGCAGTACTTC CAWSVGTGSYEQYF
NA TRBJ2-3 NA TRBV4-2 TGTGCCAGCAGCCAAGGGGGGGATACGCAGTATTTT CASSQGGDTQYF
NA TRBJ2-5 NA TRBV5-5 TGTGCCAGCAGTTCGGCCGAGCCCGCTTTGGGGGAGACCCAGTACTTC CASSSAEPALGETQYF
NA TRBJ2-2 NA TRBV11-3 TGTGCCAGCAGCCCCCAGGGGCGGCCCGGGGAGCTGTTTTTT CASSPQGRPGELFF
few TRBJ2-2 NA TRBV6-6 TGTGCCAGCGTTAGCGGACCTAACACCGGGGAGCTGTTTTTT CASVSGPNTGELFF
NA TRBJ2-7 TRBD1 TRBV7-8 TGTGCCAGCAGCATGGACAGGGGGGACTACGAGCAGTACTTC CASSMDRGDYEQYF
few TRBJ1-1 NA TRBV9 TGTGCCAGCAGCGCCGCCCCACGGGGCACTGAAGCTTTCTTT CASSAAPRGTEAFF
NA TRBJ1-2 TRBD1 TRBV29-1 TGCAGCGTTGAGTTGACGGGACAGGGGGCGAAGGGCTACACCTTC CSVELTGQGAKGYTF